This TCR beta chain was recovered during a study of Graves' ophthalmopathy and Graves' hyperthyroidism. This clonotype showed up many times. Antigen unknown. Deletions cut 7 bases from V and 0 bases from J, with 13 bases between. This CDR3 has 13 residues. CDR1 SQVTM and CDR2 ANQGSEA come from the germline V gene. The study excluded patients with other autoimmune diseases, uncontrolled infections, pregnancy or lactation. Establishment of the diagnosis relied upon clinical symptoms, serum thyroxine, TRAb, thyroid ultrasound and orbital computed tomography. General study points: The model reached roughly 71% sensitivity and roughly 72% specificity for predicting ophthalmopathy progression.

The authors amplified TCR beta CDR3 regions from RNA transcripts. Second-round multiplex PCR followed a first-round RT-PCR using HTBI primers. TCRdb used MiXCR to reprocess the multiplex PCR reads, holding one entry per CDR3 protein. The sample has hundreds of thousands of distinct CDR3 sequences, approximately 39% seen once; the top ten hold 3% to 3.5%. The chain employs TRBV29-1 and TRBJ2-7; D possibly matches TRBD1 or TRBD2 (5 bases each). The source of this sequence is an adult man with Graves' ophthalmopathy. Input material: peripheral blood. The CDR3 spells CSARDGFSYEQYF. In nucleotides, the CDR3 is TGCAGCGCTCGGGACGGGTTCTCCTACGAGCAGTACTTC.